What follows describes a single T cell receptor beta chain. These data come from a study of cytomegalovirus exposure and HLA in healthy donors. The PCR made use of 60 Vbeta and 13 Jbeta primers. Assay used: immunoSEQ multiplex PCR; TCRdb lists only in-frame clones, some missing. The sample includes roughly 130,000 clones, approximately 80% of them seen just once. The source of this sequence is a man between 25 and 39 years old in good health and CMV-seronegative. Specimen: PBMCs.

CDR3 in amino acids: CASSFRSGRGTDTQYF. The CDR3 DNA reads TGCGCCAGCAGCTTTCGCAGCGGGAGAGGGACAGATACGCAGTATTTT. V usage is TRBV5-1 and J usage is TRBJ2-3; TRBD2 aligns across 8 bases. Germline lookup yields CDR1 SGHRS and CDR2 YFSETQ. Trimming at V came to 2 bases and at J to 3 bases, leaving 8 bases not matched to a gene. CDR3 size: 16 residues.